Shown below are 13 T cell receptor beta chains from a single sample sequenced in a study of regulatory T cells in long-lasting Graves disease. Time point described: newly diagnosed GD, antithyroid drugs for less than 3 months. RNA isolated from PBMCs was used to make the TCR library. Researchers made TCR beta libraries by using iRepertoire HTBI primers and running Arm-PCR on CDR3 regions. TCRdb fed the multiplex PCR reads into MiXCR, producing one record per CDR3 protein. The sample lists about 620,000 distinct CDR3 sequences, around 15% occurring once. These data were likewise used in another study, on T cells in Graves' hyperthyroidism and ophthalmopathy.

The sequencing here drew on peripheral blood mononuclear cells (PBMCs), taken at new diagnosis, from a patient treated with antithyroid drugs. These receptors all come from a woman in her twenties or thirties with Graves disease.

The chain recombines TRBV7-3 with TRBJ2-2; 15 bases map to TRBD2. The CDR3 covers 19 residues. Germline CDR1 SGHTA, CDR2 FQGTGA. The trim removed 5 bases at V and 6 bases at J, leaving 13 bases unmatched. CDR3 DNA sequence: TGTGCCAGCAGCGACACGAGGACTAGCGGGAGGGCGAAGGCCGGGGAGCTGTTTTTT. Amino acids: CASSDTRTSGRAKAGELFF.

This chain connects TRBV18 to TRBJ1-6; 7 positions match TRBD1. V was clipped by 4 bases and J by 10 bases; unmatched bases: 7. CDR3 size: 14 residues. Germline values: CDR1 KGHSH, CDR2 LQKENI. The CDR3 sequence is CASSHTGERSPLHF. The CDR3 nucleotides read TGTGCCAGCTCACACACAGGGGAAAGATCACCCCTCCACTTT.

The V gene is TRBV5-1, the J gene TRBJ2-1; D unclear. The CDR3 consists of 14 residues. V dropped 0 bases and J dropped 8 bases, with 12 bases sitting between them. Germline loops: CDR1 SGHRS, CDR2 YFSETQ. The CDR3 reads CASSLGSAYDEQFF. The CDR3 coding sequence is TGCGCCAGCAGCTTGGGGTCAGCTTACGATGAGCAGTTCTTC.

The table lists this clonotype with many counts. This sequence joins TRBV27 and TRBJ1-6, with TRBD1 as a possible D gene (5 bases). Deletions cut 4 bases from V and 7 bases from J, with 11 bases between. This CDR3 has 14 amino acids. Germline values: CDR1 MNHEY, CDR2 SMNVEV (reference sequence). The CDR3 loop reads CASSYGQGNSPLHF. CDR3 bases: TGTGCCAGCAGTTATGGGCAGGGCAATTCACCCCTCCACTTT.

To note about this clonotype: This may stem from a read error, because a much larger clone lies one nucleotide away. This chain uses TRBV27 with TRBJ1-4; 8 bases are shared with TRBD1. The CDR3 sequence is 14 residues long. The germline CDR1 and CDR2 sequences are MNHEY and SMNVEV (reference sequence). CDR3 region: CASSLAGGGERLFF. In DNA, the CDR3 is TGTGCCAGCAGTTTAGCAGGGGGCGGCGAAAGACTGTTTTTT.

A few counts support this clonotype. The gene calls are TRBV6-1 and TRBJ1-5; D uncertain. This CDR3 spans 11 amino acids. Germline CDR1 and CDR2: MNHNS and SASEGT. Trimming left V 2 bases short and J 9 bases short, with 5 bases between. In DNA, the CDR3 is TGTGCCAGCAGTGAATACCCGCCCCAGCATTTT. The encoded protein is CASSEYPPQHF.

This clonotype appeared many times. The chain joins TRBV7-3 to TRBJ1-2; tentatively, D is TRBD1 (6 bases). The germline V and J ends were trimmed by 5 bases and 2 bases, with 18 bases remaining between them. There are 16 residues in the CDR3. The V gene's germline CDR1 is SGHTA and CDR2 FQGTGA. CDR3 nucleotides: TGTGCCAGCAGCCCCCTACAACCGGGACAAAACTATGGCTACACCTTC. Protein product: CASSPLQPGQNYGYTF. The full variable domain, completed using reference TRBV7-3 and TRBJ1-2, is GAGVSQTPSNKVTEKGKYVELRCDPISGHTALYWYRQSLGQGPEFLIYFQGTGAADDSGLPNDRFFAVRPEGSVSTLKIQRTERGDSAVYLCASSPLQPGQNYGYTFGSGTRLTVV.

A single count supports this clonotype. The chain carries TRBV25-1 and TRBJ1-4; 7 nucleotides line up with TRBD1. Germline V gene sequence: CDR1 MGHDK, CDR2 SYGVNS. The CDR3 length is 15 residues. The J segment lost 0 bases and the V segment lost 8 bases, leaving 6 bases of the junction unmatched. The CDR3 sequence: CASEGQPATNEKLFF. The CDR3 coding sequence is TGTGCCAGCGAGGGACAGCCGGCAACTAATGAAAAACTGTTTTTT.

This clonotype was counted many times. V is TRBV2 and J is TRBJ2-7; TRBD1 or TRBD2 may be the D gene (5 bases each). Germline values: CDR1 SNHLY, CDR2 FYNNEI. The CDR3 sequence is 17 residues long. Trimming left V 6 bases short and J 2 bases short, with 23 bases between. The CDR3 region has the DNA TGTGCCAGCAGCAATGCCGGGGCCCCGAAAGCAGCCTACGAGCAGTACTTC. Translating it yields CASSNAGAPKAAYEQYF.

This clonotype appeared many times. This chain links TRBV7-9 with TRBJ2-2, with unresolved D. The CDR3 has 16 amino acids. The germline V gene has CDR1 SEHNR and CDR2 FQNEAQ (reference sequence). V was trimmed by 1 base and J by 5 bases, leaving 14 bases between them. In nucleotides, the CDR3 is TGTGCCAGCAGCTTAGATATCTTCGGGCGGACCGGGGAGCTGTTTTTT. It translates to CASSLDIFGRTGELFF. Together with reference TRBV7-9 and TRBJ2-2, the CDR3 gives the full variable domain: DTGVSQNPRHKITKRGQNVTFRCDPISEHNRLYWYRQTLGQGPEFLTYFQNEAQLEKSRLLSDRFSAERPKGSFSTLEIQRTEQGDSAMYLCASSLDIFGRTGELFFGEGSRLTVL.

This clonotype was seen repeatedly, ten times or more. The chain recombines TRBV7-9 with TRBJ1-5, with D hard to call. This CDR3 region has 16 residues. The V and J ends lost 2 bases and 2 bases respectively, with 13 bases between them. In germline, CDR1 is SEHNR, CDR2 FQNEAQ (reference sequence). CDR3 DNA: TGTGCCAGCAGCTTAAGTAACGTACTTGGCAATCAGCCCCAGCATTTT. Amino acid sequence: CASSLSNVLGNQPQHF.

The sample holds many counts of this clonotype. The chain has TRBV11-2 and TRBJ1-1; no reliable D call. Between the trimmed V and J ends, which lost 2 bases and 1 base, there was a span of 11 bases. Germline V gene sequence: CDR1 SGHAT, CDR2 FQNNGV. This CDR3 is 15 amino acids long. In DNA form, the CDR3 reads TGTGCCAGCAGCTTACTAGATGCCGGGAACACTGAAGCTTTCTTT. Translated, it gives CASSLLDAGNTEAFF.

This clonotype was detected ten times or more. The V call is TRBV6-1, the J call TRBJ1-6, with 7 bases identical to TRBD1. The CDR3 length is 13 residues. Trimming cost V 6 bases and J 9 bases; bases outside gene matches: 5. Germline V gene lookup returns CDR1 MNHNS and CDR2 SASEGT. The CDR3 nucleotides read TGTGCCAGCAGCCAGGGGGGCGGTTCACCCCTCCACTTT. Translation gives CASSQGGGSPLHF.